This TCR beta chain was sequenced during a study of human T cells and chemical hapten exposure. Time point noted: pre-sensitization, week 0. As for treatment: therapeutic diphenylcyclopropenone sensitization with weekly scalp DPC. During construction of the library, unique molecular identifiers were attached to individual cDNA molecules for quantitative, reproducible TCR counting. TCRdb processed the RACE reads anew with MiXCR; each CDR3 protein has one entry. The data show 250,000 or so distinct CDR3 sequences, with approximately 7.5% seen just once and about 1.2% held by the top ten. The study's findings and limits: DPC sensitization did not alter TCRs above 1 in 1000 frequency.

This clonotype was counted many times. Its antigen is as yet unknown. The material was whole blood, obtained in connection with sensitization to the hapten diphenylcyclopropenone (DPC). This sequence originates from a young man with alopecia areata. Some clones in this sample may be carry-over from other donors' samples.

The CDR3 nucleotides read TGCGCCAGCAGACGGGACAGGGGGCGAGAGACCCAGTACTTC. It codes for CASRRDRGRETQYF. This rearrangement joins TRBV5-1 to TRBJ2-5; 12 bases map to TRBD1. V was pared by 5 bases and J by 4 bases, with 3 bases of the junction left unmatched. Germline loops: CDR1 SGHRS, CDR2 YFSETQ. The CDR3 extends over 14 amino acids.